This T cell receptor (beta chain) was captured by sequencing in a study of regulatory and conventional T cells in RAG deficiency (dated by TCRdb to about 2017). Regarding the complete study: The study used high-throughput TCR beta sequencing to compare repertoire diversity and composition of Treg, conventional CD4+ and CD8+ T cells between RAG-deficient patients and healthy controls.

This clone came up once. Its antigen is unknown. Base qualities are not recorded, but no much larger clone differs from it by a single base. Counted from cysteine to phenylalanine, this CDR3 has 13 amino acids. Only the CDR3 region is kept as DNA, spanning 39 bases read in frame from base 1. The V end gives up 7 bases and the J end 6 bases, leaving 6 bases in the junction not matched to a gene. CDR1 and CDR2 are read off the germline V gene (reference sequence) as MNHEY and SMNVEV. Findings and caveats that apply to the study as a whole: Sorted CD25-high CD127-low cells from Omenn syndrome patients may represent peripherally activated cells rather than bona fide Treg cells. Compared with controls, Omenn syndrome and CID/AS patients had roughly 98-fold fewer unique TCR beta sequences in Treg cells, but only roughly 9.3-fold fewer in the other subsets. Shorter CDR3 lengths were found in all patient T-cell subsets, and >85% Treg-Tconv repertoire overlap at nucleotide and amino acid level was observed in Omenn syndrome patients. Some T-cell subset analyses were not done for some subjects. Markedly lower Shannon entropy and higher Simpson indices were observed in RAG-deficient patients than in control T-cell subpopulations.

Before genomic DNA extraction, regulatory T cells were isolated from blood as CD4+CD25-high CD127-low cells. Eight healthy control donors were used as the comparison group for repertoire analyses. Libraries were built with the immunoSEQ multiplex PCR assay. Genomic DNA from the sorted T-cell subsets was used to amplify and sequence rearranged TCR beta chain products. The authors' analysis ran thus. Shannon entropy and Simpson indices were used to measure the diversity of productive TCR beta rearrangements in each repertoire. Clonal expansion was assessed using the summed frequency of the 100 most abundant productive TCR beta clonotypes among total reads. The TRB repertoires were scored with a self-reactivity index that is based on amino acid usage at CDR3beta positions 6 and 7. Two-way ANOVA was applied to the repertoire analyses, whereas Student t or Mann-Whitney tests were applied to the flow cytometric analyses. TCRdb holds this immuneACCESS table with in-frame rearrangements only. Some clones are missing; in checked studies, unresolved V genes explain under half, and the rest has no known cause. For V, J and clone size, that table is used; D and trimming come from the DNA. The sample table holds roughly 29,000 clones, of which around nine tenths were seen once. The top ten constitute around 0.82% of the sample.

These data were likewise used in another study, on regulatory T cells. Looking at the second paper: In the multiplex PCR, 52 forward TRBV primers and 13 reverse TRBJ primers were used, and assay-based and computational corrections were applied for amplification bias. In patients, repertoires had restricted unique TRB V-J pairs and skewed V and J gene usage, with regulatory T cells showing the most marked changes. The study compared T-cell receptor beta repertoires of sorted regulatory, conventional CD4+ and CD8+ T cells between CD3G-deficient patients and healthy controls. Ficoll density separation was used to isolate peripheral blood mononuclear cells. Within the immunoSEQ assay, multiplex PCR amplified rearranged TRB loci from genomic DNA. TRB amplicons were sequenced on an Illumina HiSeq platform. Custom algorithms error-filtered the raw sequences and aligned the raw sequences to reference gene sequences, after which the immunoSEQ online tools were used for analysis. The frequencies of productive and nonproductive TRB rearrangements were evaluated among unique sequences as well as among total sequences. For group comparisons, t tests, Mann-Whitney tests or two-way ANOVA were performed in Prism software.

Sequencing was carried out using Tregs sorted from blood. Recombination connected TRBV27 to TRBJ1-5, and 7 junctional nucleotides match TRBD1. This TCR derives from a human donor in good health. The CDR3 amino acid sequence is: CASIQGVSQPQHF. Read as DNA, the sequence is TGTGCCAGCATCCAGGGGGTAAGTCAGCCCCAGCATTTT.